Described below is a single T cell receptor (beta chain) sequence and its context. The specificity of this receptor is unknown. No much larger clonotype is one base removed from it; base qualities were not supplied. Via the germline V gene, CDR1 is SGDLS and CDR2 YYNGEE. Spanning cysteine to phenylalanine, the CDR3 consists of 12 amino acids. The only DNA kept is the CDR3, 36 bases in frame from the first base. V drops 1 base and J drops 5 bases, leaving 4 bases in between. This record belongs to a study of CD8 T cells in Susac syndrome (dated by TCRdb to about 2019). With respect to the entire study: The study used repertoire sequencing to test whether antigen drove CD8+ T cell activation and differentiation in Susac syndrome. CD8+ T cell repertoire clonality was compared between eleven to twelve healthy donors, roughly 14 Susac syndrome patients and 15 or so multiple sclerosis patients.

Peripheral blood CD8+ and CD4+ T cells from healthy donors, Susac syndrome patients and multiple sclerosis patients were profiled using high-throughput TCR beta sequencing. Healthy donors were included as age- and sex-matched controls. Bulk CD8+ and CD4+ T cells were purified by magnetic negative isolation, while CD8+ TEMRA cells were enriched using FACS. Blood was collected in EDTA tubes and processed within 24 hours, with PBMCs isolated through density gradient centrifugation. PBMCs destined for TCR sequencing were cryopreserved in liquid nitrogen and later thawed in a 37 °C water bath. Purity of sorted or isolated CD4+, CD8+ and CD8+ TEMRA cells was at least 90%. General conclusions and limits of the study: The TCR sequencing and HLA analysis was acknowledged to have included a relatively small number of individuals.

RNA was extracted with the RNeasy kit and about 0.5 to 1 ug was reverse transcribed using random hexamers. The immunoSEQ multiplex PCR assay, covering 54 Vbeta and 13 Jbeta segments, was used to amplify TCR beta CDR3 regions. To correct PCR amplification bias, a synthetic template baseline was used for both primer optimization and computational correction. The authors' analysis ran thus. Reads were annotated to V, D and J genes per IMGT and analyzed with immunoSEQ Analyzer, keeping only productive sequences. Clonality was computed as one minus Shannon entropy normalized by log2 of the number of productive unique sequences. For each patient and control, public and private clones were evaluated within the 100 most prevalent clones. Clones were defined as Susac-specific if absent from the healthy and MS cohorts, from under 1,200 published viral clones and from other ImmuneACCESS disease sequences. TCRdb itself trimmed the public reads at Q25 with fastp, ran MiXCR and retained productive beta chains. Records with the same CDR3 protein are collapsed into one entry carrying the most frequent genes and DNA. The V and J calls, along with clone size, are taken from TCRdb and not from the paper's own processing. The sample table records 130,000 to 150,000 distinct CDR3 sequences; over 85% of these occur just once. 0.25% to 0.3% of the sample belongs to the ten largest clones.

The V and J genes are TRBV9 and TRBJ1-3; the D gene assignment is ambiguous. This clonotype was obtained from a human donor in good health. The specimen sequenced was CD8+ T cells from PBMCs. In nucleotides, the sequence is TGTGCCAGCAGCGTACCCCGAAACACCATATATTTT. It specifies CASSVPRNTIYF.